These 30 T cell receptor beta chains originate from one sample sequenced in a study of OX40 agonist ivuxolimab in advanced cancers. The method was the immunoSEQ multiplex PCR assay. TCRdb retrieved this table from immuneACCESS and kept in-frame rearrangements only. Not all clones are present; in checked studies, unresolved V genes account for under half, and no reason is known for the remainder. A total of about 60,000 clones appear in this sample, around nine tenths of them only once. The ten biggest clones cover about 1.1% of the sample. Sequences were derived from CD4+ or CD8+ T cells sorted from blood, sampled in a trial of the OX40 agonist ivuxolimab. These receptors came from an adult with an advanced solid tumor such as melanoma, head and neck, liver or kidney cancer.

The DNA of the CDR3 is TGTGCCAGCAGTTCGAACGGCGACTATGGCTACACCTTC. This encodes CASSSNGDYGYTF. This rearrangement joins TRBV2 to TRBJ1-2; D ambiguous. Germline V gene lookup returns CDR1 SNHLY and CDR2 FYNNEI. The germline V and J ends were trimmed by 5 bases and 3 bases, with 10 bases remaining between them. The CDR3 totals 13 residues.

This clone was counted once. The V and J genes are TRBV6-1 and TRBJ1-4, with D unclear. Germline V gene lookup returns CDR1 MNHNS and CDR2 SASEGT. The CDR3 is made up of 14 amino acids. V lost 7 bases and J 8 bases, leaving 17 bases between the germline ends. The CDR3 region has the DNA TGTGCCAGCATAAGCGTCGGGCTATGGGAAAAACTGTTTTTT. Translated, it gives CASISVGLWEKLFF.

The chain couples TRBV11-3 to TRBJ2-5, with 7 bases matching TRBD1. This CDR3 spans 15 amino acids. The V and J ends lost 4 bases and 4 bases, in that order; junction bases with no gene match: 9. Germline-derived CDR1 and CDR2 are SGHNT and YENEEA. CDR3 sequence: CASSSTGTALETQYF. CDR3 nucleotides: TGTGCCAGCAGCTCAACGGGGACAGCGCTAGAGACCCAGTACTTC.

The genes are TRBV6-5 and TRBJ1-2; the D is unclear. Germline lookup yields CDR1 MNHEY and CDR2 SVGAGI. The CDR3 contains 16 residues. V was pared by 2 bases and J by 0 bases, with 13 bases between. As DNA, the CDR3 is TGTGCCAGCAGTTACGGGAAAGGGAATACTAACTATGGCTACACCTTC. Residues: CASSYGKGNTNYGYTF.

This chain connects TRBV5-6 to TRBJ2-1; a weak D match, TRBD1 (6 bases). Deletions cut 0 bases from V and 10 bases from J, with 14 bases between. The germline V gene encodes CDR1 SGHDT and CDR2 YYEEEE. This CDR3 is 14 amino acids long. The CDR3 protein is CASSLGTANIEQFF. The CDR3 coding sequence is TGTGCCAGCAGCTTGGGGACAGCGAATATAGAGCAGTTCTTC.

The chain joins TRBV28 to TRBJ2-2; D gene ambiguous. The CDR3 loop spans 13 amino acids. Trimming left V 7 bases short and J 0 bases short, with 6 bases between. Germline-derived CDR1 and CDR2 are MDHEN and SYDVKM. The chain's CDR3 is CASINTNTGELFF. The CDR3 region has the DNA TGTGCCAGCATTAACACGAACACCGGGGAGCTGTTTTTT.

The chain couples TRBV5-8 to TRBJ2-1, with TRBD2 as a possible D gene (5 bases). CDR1 is SGHTS and CDR2 is YDEGEE in the germline V gene. V was shortened by 6 bases and J by 7 bases, with 20 bases between the two germline ends. CDR3 length equals 15 residues. CDR3 sequence reads: CASTWTYRADNEQFF. CDR3 coding DNA: TGTGCCAGCACGTGGACTTACCGCGCCGATAATGAGCAGTTCTTC.

J is TRBJ2-7 and V is TRBV9; D call uncertain. The germline V gene has CDR1 SGDLS and CDR2 YYNGEE. Deletions cut 0 bases from V and 3 bases from J, with 7 bases between. CDR3 size: 13 residues. CDR3 region: CASSVGYNYEQYF. The CDR3 nucleotides are TGTGCCAGCAGCGTAGGCTACAACTACGAGCAGTACTTC.

The chain uses TRBV7-9 and TRBJ1-1, with D possibly being TRBD1 (5 bases). CDR1 is SEHNR and CDR2 is FQNEAQ in the germline V gene (reference sequence). The CDR3 is 15 residues long. The ends were cut back, 4 bases at V and 1 base at J, with 13 bases in the middle. The CDR3 loop is CASSWGTGGNTEAFF. In DNA, the CDR3 is TGTGCCAGCAGCTGGGGGACCGGAGGGAACACTGAAGCTTTCTTT.

This chain joins TRBV19 and TRBJ1-2; tentatively, D is TRBD1 (5 bases). This CDR3 spans 14 amino acids. V was shortened by 7 bases and J by 0 bases, with 12 bases between the two germline ends. Germline V lookup: CDR1 LNHDA, CDR2 SQIVND (reference sequence). The CDR3 region is CASNLQGTNYGYTF. The CDR3 nucleotides read TGTGCCAGTAATCTGCAGGGAACTAACTATGGCTACACCTTC.

This clone has more than one count but fewer than ten. V is TRBV2 and J is TRBJ1-5; the D gene is possibly TRBD1 (6 bases). V was shortened by 7 bases and J by 1 base, with 11 bases between the two germline ends. The CDR3 loop spans 14 amino acids. The V gene's germline CDR1 is SNHLY and CDR2 FYNNEI. CDR3 protein: CASKHRESNQPQHF. CDR3 sequence (DNA): TGTGCCAGCAAGCACAGGGAGAGCAATCAGCCCCAGCATTTT.

The gene calls are TRBV29-1 and TRBJ2-1; TRBD1 agrees at 7 bases. This CDR3 has 12 amino acids. V shed 7 bases, J shed 6 bases, and the junction held 6 bases outside the gene matches. CDR1 SQVTM and CDR2 ANQGSEA come from the germline V gene. The CDR3 is CSGQGPPNEQFF. In DNA form, the CDR3 reads TGCAGCGGACAGGGCCCCCCCAATGAGCAGTTCTTC.

The chain is built from TRBV28 and TRBJ2-5, with 7 bases that match TRBD1. The CDR3 consists of 15 residues. V lost 6 bases, J lost 2 bases, and 9 bases stayed unmatched. Germline CDR1 is MDHEN and CDR2 is SYDVKM. The CDR3 DNA is TGTGCCAGCAGATTAACCGGGACAGTACAAGAGACCCAGTACTTC. Residues: CASRLTGTVQETQYF.

The chain recombines TRBV28 with TRBJ2-2; D could derive from TRBD1 or TRBD2 (5 bases each). CDR3 length equals 13 residues. Germline assignment: CDR1 MDHEN and CDR2 SYDVKM. The germline V and J ends were trimmed by 1 base and 8 bases, with 8 bases remaining between them. The CDR3 region is CASSLLWGGELFF. CDR3 nucleotide sequence: TGTGCCAGCAGTTTATTGTGGGGGGGGGAGCTGTTTTTT.

V is TRBV18 and J is TRBJ2-1; D is perhaps TRBD2 (5 bases). V dropped 3 bases and J dropped 0 bases, with 15 bases sitting between them. Germline values: CDR1 KGHSH, CDR2 LQKENI. The CDR3 is made up of 17 amino acids. CDR3 residues: CASSPRSGGSSYNEQFF. CDR3 nucleotides: TGTGCCAGCTCACCCCGTAGTGGCGGGTCCTCCTACAATGAGCAGTTCTTC.

This clone was seen only once. The chain recombines TRBV4-3 with TRBJ2-1, with 9 bases that match TRBD2. The V gene end was trimmed by 5 bases and the J gene end by 1 base; junction bases not matched to a gene: 6. Germline V gene lookup returns CDR1 LGHNA and CDR2 YSLEER. There are 16 residues in the CDR3. CDR3: CASSASSGRSYNEQFF. The CDR3, as DNA: TGCGCCAGCAGCGCGAGTAGCGGGAGATCCTACAATGAGCAGTTCTTC.

The chain recombines TRBV9 with TRBJ2-5; D is undetermined. Trimming took off 2 bases at V and 5 bases at J, with 10 bases between the two ends. This CDR3 spans 13 amino acids. From germline, CDR1 is SGDLS and CDR2 YYNGEE. CDR3 region: CASSVSGYETQYF. The CDR3 DNA is TGTGCCAGCAGCGTTAGTGGTTACGAGACCCAGTACTTC.

The chain links TRBV30 to TRBJ2-3; D not resolved. The V and J ends lost 4 bases and 0 bases respectively, with 11 bases between them. The CDR3 has 14 amino acids. The V gene's germline CDR1 is GTSNPN and CDR2 SVGIG (reference sequence). Here the CDR3 reads CAWKGRTSTDTQYF. The CDR3 bases are TGTGCCTGGAAAGGCAGGACCAGCACAGATACGCAGTATTTT.

The chain joins TRBV11-2 to TRBJ2-1, with 9 bases aligning to TRBD2. The V segment lost 5 bases and the J segment 4 bases; nucleotides outside the gene matches: 6. CDR1 and CDR2 (germline): SGHAT, FQNNGV. The CDR3 length is 15 residues. CDR3 in DNA: TGTGCCAGCAGCCGCCCTAGCGGGAATTACAATGAGCAGTTCTTC. This codes for CASSRPSGNYNEQFF.

The CDR3 loop is CASSLRQDYNSPLHF. CDR3 sequence (DNA): TGCGCCAGCAGCTTGCGACAAGACTATAATTCACCCCTCCACTTT. The V and J genes are TRBV5-1 and TRBJ1-6, with D hard to call. The length of the CDR3 is 15 residues. Germline CDR1 and CDR2: SGHRS and YFSETQ. Trimming removed 1 base at V and 3 bases at J, with 8 bases between.

This CDR3 reads CASSQEGGNNEKLFF. For the CDR3, the DNA is TGCGCCAGCAGCCAAGAAGGGGGCAACAATGAAAAACTGTTTTTT. The genes are TRBV4-3 and TRBJ1-4, with TRBD1 identical over 7 bases. The CDR3 extends over 15 amino acids. The germline V gene has CDR1 LGHNA and CDR2 YSLEER. V gave up 0 bases and J gave up 5 bases; unmatched junction bases: 3.

This chain connects TRBV7-2 to TRBJ1-1; TRBD1 might be the D (5 bases). The length of the CDR3 is 13 residues. Trimming left V 5 bases short and J 1 base short, with 8 bases between. Germline CDR1 SGHTA, CDR2 FQGNSA. The CDR3 loop is CASSPGRNTEAFF. CDR3 DNA sequence: TGTGCCAGCAGCCCGGGACGGAACACTGAAGCTTTCTTT.

The chain employs TRBV28 and TRBJ2-7; no clear D gene. The CDR3 covers 12 residues. The ends were cut back, 8 bases at V and 4 bases at J, with 12 bases in the middle. The germline V gene has CDR1 MDHEN and CDR2 SYDVKM. CDR3 coding DNA: TGTGCCAGCCGCGCCCTTGAGTACGAGCAGTACTTC. This sequence encodes CASRALEYEQYF.

The genes are TRBV30 and TRBJ2-1; weak D call: TRBD1 (5 bases). Germline-derived CDR1 and CDR2 are GTSNPN and SVGIG (reference sequence). The V end was cut by 2 bases, the J end by 8 bases, with 13 bases between. The CDR3 has 13 amino acids. CDR3 amino acids: CAWSQKGIDEQFF. CDR3 in DNA: TGTGCCTGGAGTCAAAAGGGGATCGATGAGCAGTTCTTC.

The chain combines TRBV9 with TRBJ2-1, with D perhaps TRBD2 (5 bases). This CDR3 is built from 15 residues. The germline CDR1 and CDR2 sequences are SGDLS and YYNGEE. V lost 0 bases to trimming and J lost 10 bases, with 17 bases between them. The CDR3 region is CASSVDPSSRPEQFF. CDR3 nucleotides: TGTGCCAGCAGCGTAGATCCTAGCTCCCGCCCCGAGCAGTTCTTC.

This chain joins TRBV5-5 and TRBJ1-1; 8 bases map to TRBD1. The CDR3 contains 15 residues. V was clipped by 1 base and J by 4 bases; unmatched bases: 6. Germline lookup yields CDR1 SGHKS and CDR2 YYEKEE (reference sequence). CDR3 loop: CASSLMQGAGTEAFF. CDR3 DNA: TGTGCCAGCAGCTTGATGCAGGGGGCAGGCACTGAAGCTTTCTTT.

The chain's CDR3 is CASSPRLDGGSGANVLTF. For the CDR3, the DNA is TGCGCCAGCAGCCCCCGGCTAGACGGTGGCTCTGGGGCCAACGTCCTGACTTTC. The J gene is TRBJ2-6, the V gene TRBV4-1; D is uncertain. V was cut by 4 bases and J by 0 bases, with 16 bases left in between. The CDR3 runs to 18 residues. CDR1 MGHRA and CDR2 YSYEKL come from the germline V gene.

This chain uses TRBV7-8 with TRBJ1-2, with D possibly TRBD1 on 6 matching bases. V dropped 1 base and J dropped 2 bases, with 11 bases sitting between them. The germline V gene has CDR1 SGHVS and CDR2 FQNEAQ. This CDR3 has 15 residues. The CDR3 coding sequence is TGTGCCAGCAGCTTAGTTCTCGGACAGAACTATGGCTACACCTTC. Its translation is CASSLVLGQNYGYTF.

J is TRBJ1-4 and V is TRBV6-5; D perhaps matches TRBD1 (5 bases). The CDR3 covers 12 residues. CDR1 and CDR2 from the germline V gene are MNHEY and SVGAGI. Trimming stripped 8 bases from V and 7 bases from J, with 11 bases between. The CDR3, as DNA: TGTGCCAGCGGGACGCCCGCTGAAAAACTGTTTTTT. As protein: CASGTPAEKLFF.

This rearrangement joins TRBV18 to TRBJ2-7; D is possibly TRBD1 or TRBD2 (5 bases each). This CDR3 has 14 amino acids. V dropped 2 bases and J dropped 5 bases, with 13 bases sitting between them. In germline, CDR1 is KGHSH, CDR2 LQKENI. This CDR3 is CASSPGTQGDEQYF. The CDR3 nucleotides are TGTGCCAGCTCACCAGGGACCCAGGGAGACGAGCAGTACTTC. Full variable domain (remainder filled in from reference TRBV18 and TRBJ2-7): NAGVMQNPRHLVRRRGQEARLRCSPMKGHSHVYWYRQLPEEGLKFMVYLQKENIIDESGMPKERFSAEFPKEGPSILRIQQVVRGDSAAYFCASSPGTQGDEQYFGPGTRLTVT.